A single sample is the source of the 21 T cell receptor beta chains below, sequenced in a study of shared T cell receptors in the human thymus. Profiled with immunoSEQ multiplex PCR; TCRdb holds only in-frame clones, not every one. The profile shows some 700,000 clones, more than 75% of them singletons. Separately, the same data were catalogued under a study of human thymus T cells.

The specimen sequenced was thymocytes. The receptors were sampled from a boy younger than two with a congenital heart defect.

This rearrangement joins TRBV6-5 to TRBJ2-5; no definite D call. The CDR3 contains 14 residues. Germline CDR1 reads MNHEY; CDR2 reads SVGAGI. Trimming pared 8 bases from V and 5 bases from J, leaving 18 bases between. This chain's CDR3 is CASSPYHTRETQYF. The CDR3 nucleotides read TGTGCCAGCTCCCCGTATCACACGAGGGAGACCCAGTACTTC.

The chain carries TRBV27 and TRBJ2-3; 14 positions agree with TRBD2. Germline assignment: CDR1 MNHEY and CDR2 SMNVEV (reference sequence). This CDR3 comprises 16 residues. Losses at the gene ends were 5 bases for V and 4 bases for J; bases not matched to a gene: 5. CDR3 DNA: TGTGCCAGCAGTCCGGGACTAGCGGGAGTGGCAGATACGCAGTATTTT. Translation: CASSPGLAGVADTQYF.

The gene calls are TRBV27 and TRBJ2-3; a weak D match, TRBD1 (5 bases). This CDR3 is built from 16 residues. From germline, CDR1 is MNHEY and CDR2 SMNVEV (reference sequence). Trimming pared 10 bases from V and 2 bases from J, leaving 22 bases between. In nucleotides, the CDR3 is TGTGCCACCGCCAGGGCGACGGCAGGCGACACAGATACGCAGTATTTT. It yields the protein CATARATAGDTDTQYF.

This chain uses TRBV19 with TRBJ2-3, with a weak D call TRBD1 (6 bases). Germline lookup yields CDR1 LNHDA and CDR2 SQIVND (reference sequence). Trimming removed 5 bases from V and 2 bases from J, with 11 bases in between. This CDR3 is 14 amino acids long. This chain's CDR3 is CASSRPGDTDTQYF. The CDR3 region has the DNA TGTGCCAGTAGTCGGCCAGGGGACACAGATACGCAGTATTTT.

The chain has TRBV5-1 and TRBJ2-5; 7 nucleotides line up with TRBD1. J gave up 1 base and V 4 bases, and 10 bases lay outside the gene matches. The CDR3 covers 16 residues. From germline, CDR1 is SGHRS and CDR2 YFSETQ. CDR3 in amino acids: CASSGRTGRIQETQYF. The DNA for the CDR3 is TGCGCCAGCAGCGGACGGACAGGACGCATCCAAGAGACCCAGTACTTC.

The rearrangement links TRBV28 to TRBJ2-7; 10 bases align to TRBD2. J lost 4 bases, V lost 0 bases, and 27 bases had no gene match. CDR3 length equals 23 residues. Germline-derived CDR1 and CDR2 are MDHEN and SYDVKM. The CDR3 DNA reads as TGTGCCAGCAGTTTATGCACAGCGCAGCCCCTGCGGCTAGCGGGAGAGAGCCCATACGAGCAGTACTTC. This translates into CASSLCTAQPLRLAGESPYEQYF. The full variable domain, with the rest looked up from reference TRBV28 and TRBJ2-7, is DVKVTQSSRYLVKRTGEKVFLECVQDMDHENMFWYRQDPGLGLRLIYFSYDVKMKEKGDIPEGYSVSREKKERFSLILESASTNQTSMYLCASSLCTAQPLRLAGESPYEQYFGPGTRLTVT.

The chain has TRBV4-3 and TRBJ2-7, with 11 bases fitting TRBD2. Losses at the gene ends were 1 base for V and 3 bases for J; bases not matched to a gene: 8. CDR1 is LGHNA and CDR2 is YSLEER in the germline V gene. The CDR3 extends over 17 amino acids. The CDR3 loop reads CASSQGPTGTSGYEQYF. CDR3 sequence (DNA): TGCGCCAGCAGCCAAGGCCCCACAGGGACTAGCGGCTACGAGCAGTACTTC.

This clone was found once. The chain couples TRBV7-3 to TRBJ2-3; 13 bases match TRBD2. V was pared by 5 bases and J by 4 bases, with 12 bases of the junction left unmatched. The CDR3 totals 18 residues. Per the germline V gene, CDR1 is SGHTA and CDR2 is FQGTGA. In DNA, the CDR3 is TGTGCCAGCAGCCCCCAAACTAGCGGGAGGGCCTCGGCAGATACGCAGTATTTT. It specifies CASSPQTSGRASADTQYF.

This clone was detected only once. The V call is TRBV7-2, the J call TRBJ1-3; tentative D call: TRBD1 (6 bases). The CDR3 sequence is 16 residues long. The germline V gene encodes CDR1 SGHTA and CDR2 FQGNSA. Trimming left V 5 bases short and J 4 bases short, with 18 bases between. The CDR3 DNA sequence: TGTGCCAGCAGCGTCGGGCAGGGGAAACCCGGAAACACCATATATTTT. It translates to CASSVGQGKPGNTIYF.

This CDR3 is CASRGRGDQETQYF. DNA for the CDR3: TGTGCCAGCAGGGGGCGGGGGGACCAAGAGACCCAGTACTTC. The chain employs TRBV6-1 and TRBJ2-5, with 8 bases fitting TRBD2. Germline V gene lookup returns CDR1 MNHNS and CDR2 SASEGT. V dropped 6 bases and J dropped 0; count of bases not matched to a gene: 3. The CDR3 length is 14 residues.

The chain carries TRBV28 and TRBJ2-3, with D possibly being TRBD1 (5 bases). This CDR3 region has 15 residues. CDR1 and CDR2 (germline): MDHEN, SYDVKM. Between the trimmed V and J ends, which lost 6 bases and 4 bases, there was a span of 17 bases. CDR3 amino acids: CASSLLAGWADTQYF. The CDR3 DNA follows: TGTGCCAGCAGCCTCCTGGCAGGGTGGGCAGATACGCAGTATTTT.

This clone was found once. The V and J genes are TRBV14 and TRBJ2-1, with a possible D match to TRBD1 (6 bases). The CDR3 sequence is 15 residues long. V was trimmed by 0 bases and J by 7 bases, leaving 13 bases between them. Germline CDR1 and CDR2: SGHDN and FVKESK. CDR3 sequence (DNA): TGTGCCAGCAGCCAAGAACCCGGAACAGGGAATGAGCAGTTCTTC. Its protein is CASSQEPGTGNEQFF.

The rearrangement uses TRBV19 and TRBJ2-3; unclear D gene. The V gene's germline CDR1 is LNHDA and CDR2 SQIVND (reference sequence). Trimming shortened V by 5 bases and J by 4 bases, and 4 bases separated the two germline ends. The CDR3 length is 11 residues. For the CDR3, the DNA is TGTGCCAGTAGTTCCTCAGATACGCAGTATTTT. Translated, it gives CASSSSDTQYF.

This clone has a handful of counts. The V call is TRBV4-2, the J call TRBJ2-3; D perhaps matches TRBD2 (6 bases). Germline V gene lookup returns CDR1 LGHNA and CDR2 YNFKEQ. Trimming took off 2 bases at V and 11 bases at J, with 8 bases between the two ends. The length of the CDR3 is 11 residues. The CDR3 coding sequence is TGTGCCAGCAGCCAAACCGGGGGGCAGTATTTT. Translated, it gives CASSQTGGQYF.

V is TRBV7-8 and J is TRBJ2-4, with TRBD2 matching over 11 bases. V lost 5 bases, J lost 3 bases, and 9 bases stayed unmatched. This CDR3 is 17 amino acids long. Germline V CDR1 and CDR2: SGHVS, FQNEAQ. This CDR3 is CASSALAGDGHKNIQYF. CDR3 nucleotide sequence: TGTGCCAGCAGCGCACTAGCGGGAGATGGCCACAAAAACATTCAGTACTTC.

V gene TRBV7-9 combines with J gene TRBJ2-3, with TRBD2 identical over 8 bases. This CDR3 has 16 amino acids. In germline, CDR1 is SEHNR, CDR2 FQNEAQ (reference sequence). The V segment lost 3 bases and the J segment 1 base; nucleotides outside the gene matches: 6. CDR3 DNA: TGTGCCAGCAGCTTCCTTAGCGGGAATTGCACAGATACGCAGTATTTT. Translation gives CASSFLSGNCTDTQYF. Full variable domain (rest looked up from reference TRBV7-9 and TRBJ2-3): DTGVSQNPRHKITKRGQNVTFRCDPISEHNRLYWYRQTLGQGPEFLTYFQNEAQLEKSRLLSDRFSAERPKGSFSTLEIQRTEQGDSAMYLCASSFLSGNCTDTQYFGPGTRLTVL.

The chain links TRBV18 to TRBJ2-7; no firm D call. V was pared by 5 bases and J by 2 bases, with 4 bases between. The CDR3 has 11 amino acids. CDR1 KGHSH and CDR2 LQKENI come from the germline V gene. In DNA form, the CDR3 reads TGTGCCAGCTCATCAACCTACGAGCAGTACTTC. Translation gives CASSSTYEQYF. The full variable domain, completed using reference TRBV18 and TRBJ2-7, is NAGVMQNPRHLVRRRGQEARLRCSPMKGHSHVYWYRQLPEEGLKFMVYLQKENIIDESGMPKERFSAEFPKEGPSILRIQQVVRGDSAAYFCASSSTYEQYFGPGTRLTVT.

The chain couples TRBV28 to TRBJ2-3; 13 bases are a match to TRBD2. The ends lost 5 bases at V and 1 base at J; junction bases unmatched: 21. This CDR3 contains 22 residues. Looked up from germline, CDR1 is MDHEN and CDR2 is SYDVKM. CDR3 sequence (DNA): TGTGCCAGCAGTAGTATCCCTAATCCCGGACTAGCGGGAGTTTGGGGCACAGATACGCAGTATTTT. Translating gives CASSSIPNPGLAGVWGTDTQYF.

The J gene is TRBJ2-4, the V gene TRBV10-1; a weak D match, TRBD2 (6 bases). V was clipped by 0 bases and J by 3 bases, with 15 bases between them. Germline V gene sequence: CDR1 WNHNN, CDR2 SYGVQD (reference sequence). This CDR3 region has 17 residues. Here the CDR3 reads CASSESPSRGYKNIQYF. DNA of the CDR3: TGCGCCAGCAGTGAGTCCCCAAGCCGGGGGTACAAAAACATTCAGTACTTC.

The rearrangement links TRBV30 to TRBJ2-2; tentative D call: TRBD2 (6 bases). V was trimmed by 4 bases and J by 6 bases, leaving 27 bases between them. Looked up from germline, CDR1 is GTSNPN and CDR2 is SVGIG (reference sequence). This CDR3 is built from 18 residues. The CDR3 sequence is CAWTSSGVWRVGSGELFF. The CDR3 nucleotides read TGTGCCTGGACCTCCTCGGGGGTCTGGAGGGTTGGGTCCGGGGAGCTGTTTTTT.

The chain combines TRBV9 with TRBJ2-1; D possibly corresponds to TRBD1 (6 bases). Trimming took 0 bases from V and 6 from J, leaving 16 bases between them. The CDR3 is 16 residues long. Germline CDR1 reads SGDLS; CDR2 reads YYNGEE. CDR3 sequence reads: CASSVDVGAPCNEQFF. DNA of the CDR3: TGTGCCAGCAGCGTAGATGTGGGGGCTCCTTGCAATGAGCAGTTCTTC. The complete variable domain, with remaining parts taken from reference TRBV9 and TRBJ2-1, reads DSGVTQTPKHLITATGQRVTLRCSPRSGDLSVYWYQQSLDQGLQFLIQYYNGEERAKGNILERFSAQQFPDLHSELNLSSLELGDSALYFCASSVDVGAPCNEQFFGPGTRLTVL.